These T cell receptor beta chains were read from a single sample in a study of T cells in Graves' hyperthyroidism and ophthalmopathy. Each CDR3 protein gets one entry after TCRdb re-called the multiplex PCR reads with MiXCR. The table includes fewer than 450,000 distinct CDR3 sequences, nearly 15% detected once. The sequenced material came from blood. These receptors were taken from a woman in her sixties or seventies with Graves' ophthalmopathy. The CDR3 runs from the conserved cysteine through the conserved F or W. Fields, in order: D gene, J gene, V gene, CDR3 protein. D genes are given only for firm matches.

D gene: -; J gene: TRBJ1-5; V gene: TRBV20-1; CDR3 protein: CSAKRTERIRNQPQHF
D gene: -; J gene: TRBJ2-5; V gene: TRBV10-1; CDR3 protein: CASSESGTLQETQYF
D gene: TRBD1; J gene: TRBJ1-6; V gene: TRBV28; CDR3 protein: CASSLSYPGQGHSPLHF
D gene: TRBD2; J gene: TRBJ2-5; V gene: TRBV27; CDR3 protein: CASSSTTSGSMGVETQYF
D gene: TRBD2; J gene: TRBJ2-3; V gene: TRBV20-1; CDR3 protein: CSARGDRGTSGVLTDTQYF
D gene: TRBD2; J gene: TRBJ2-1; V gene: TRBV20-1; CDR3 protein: CSAPGTSMNEQFF
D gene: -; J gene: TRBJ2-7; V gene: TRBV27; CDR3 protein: CASSSSLGASYEQYF
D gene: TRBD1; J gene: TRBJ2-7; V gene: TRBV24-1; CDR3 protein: CATSDSRTGTYEQYF
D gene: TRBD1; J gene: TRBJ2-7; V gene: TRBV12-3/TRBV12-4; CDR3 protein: CASSFLTPGTGSYEQYF
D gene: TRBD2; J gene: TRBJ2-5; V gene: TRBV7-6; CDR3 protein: CASSLNQRGIQETQYF
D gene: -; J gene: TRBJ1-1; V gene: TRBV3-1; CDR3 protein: CASSQREGAFF
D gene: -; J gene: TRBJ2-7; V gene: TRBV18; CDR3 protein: CASSPAPSGGYEQYF
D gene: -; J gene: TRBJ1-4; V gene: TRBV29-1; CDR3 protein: CSVEDGAENEKLFF
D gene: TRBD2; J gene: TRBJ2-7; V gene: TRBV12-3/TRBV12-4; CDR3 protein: CASSLAGAPYEQYF
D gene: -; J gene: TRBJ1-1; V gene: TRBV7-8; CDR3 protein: CASSLVFTLGTTEAFF
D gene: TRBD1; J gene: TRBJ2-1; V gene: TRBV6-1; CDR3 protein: CATKTYGTGLLAVEQFF
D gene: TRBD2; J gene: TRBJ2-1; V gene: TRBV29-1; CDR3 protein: CSVIGGRAGNEQFF
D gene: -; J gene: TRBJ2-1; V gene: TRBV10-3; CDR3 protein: CAINVGDGREQFF
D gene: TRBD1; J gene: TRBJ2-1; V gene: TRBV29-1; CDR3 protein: CSVDGQGSNEQFF
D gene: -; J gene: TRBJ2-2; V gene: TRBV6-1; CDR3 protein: CASGGGNTGELFF
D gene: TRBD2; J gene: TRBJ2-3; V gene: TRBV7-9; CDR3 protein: CASSRGAGGDTQYF
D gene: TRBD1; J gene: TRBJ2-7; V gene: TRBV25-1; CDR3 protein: CASSKPGQNYEQYF
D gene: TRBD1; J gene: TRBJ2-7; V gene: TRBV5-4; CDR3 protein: CASSHPGTGGYEQYF
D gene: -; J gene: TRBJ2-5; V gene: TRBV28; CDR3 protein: CASSPGGASGETQYF
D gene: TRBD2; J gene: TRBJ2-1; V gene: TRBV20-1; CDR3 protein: CSAKYMREAVSGEQFF
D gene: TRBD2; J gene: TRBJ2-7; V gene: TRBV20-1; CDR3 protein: CSASELAEFYEQYF
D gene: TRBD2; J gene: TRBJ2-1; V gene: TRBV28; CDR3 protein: CASSFLAGGYNEQFF
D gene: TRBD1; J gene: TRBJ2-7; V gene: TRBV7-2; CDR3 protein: CASSKDRDGEQYF
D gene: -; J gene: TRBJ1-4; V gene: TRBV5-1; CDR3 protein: CASSLRAGISEKLFF
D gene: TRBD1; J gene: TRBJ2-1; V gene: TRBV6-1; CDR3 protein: CASSTPGTGPIKSYNEQFF
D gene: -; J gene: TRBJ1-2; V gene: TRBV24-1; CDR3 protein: CATSGDTGSHGYTF
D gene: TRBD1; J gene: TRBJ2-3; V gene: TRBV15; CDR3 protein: CATNPGQGTDTQYF
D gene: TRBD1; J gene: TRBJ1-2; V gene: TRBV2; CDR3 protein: CASSNGTGTNYGYTF